A selection of T cell receptor beta chains follows, all from one sample in a study of blood T cell repertoires in COVID-19. The method was immunoSEQ multiplex PCR; TCRdb's version includes in-frame clones alone and lacks a portion of them. Among 23,000 or so clones, under 90% were seen once, and the ten largest hold over 5%. The sample was peripheral blood. The receptors shown here come from a human donor in a cohort sampled during active COVID-19. CDR3s include the opening cysteine and the closing phenylalanine or tryptophan. D genes are given only for firm matches. Rows give clone size only sometimes, using once, few, many, or a class for an expanded clone.

j_gene,d_gene,abundance,v_gene,CDR3aa,CDR3nt
TRBJ1-2,NA,NA,TRBV24-1,CATSASGTTNYGYTF,TGTGCCACCAGTGCCTCTGGGACAACGAACTATGGCTACACCTTC
TRBJ1-5,TRBD1,NA,TRBV29-1,CSARLGQSNQPQHF,TGCAGCGCACGCCTGGGACAGTCCAATCAGCCCCAGCATTTT
TRBJ1-5,NA,medium-sized,TRBV19,CASSIRDQPQHF,TGTGCCAGTAGTATACGGGATCAGCCCCAGCATTTT
TRBJ2-2,NA,NA,TRBV28,CASSLRFGGQAGGRTGELFF,TGTGCCAGCAGTTTGAGGTTCGGTGGGCAAGCTGGAGGAAGGACCGGGGAGCTGTTTTTT
TRBJ2-5,NA,once,TRBV7-9,CASSRGGHPPETQYF,TGTGCCAGCAGCAGAGGGGGTCACCCTCCCGAGACCCAGTACTTC
TRBJ1-5,TRBD1,NA,TRBV3-1/TRBV3-2,CASSHGTGGSWPQHF,TGTGCCAGCAGCCACGGGACAGGGGGAAGTTGGCCCCAGCATTTT
TRBJ2-5,NA,NA,TRBV2,CASSGTGEAQYF,TGTGCCAGCAGTGGAACAGGGGAGGCCCAGTACTTC
TRBJ1-4,NA,NA,TRBV18,CASSPFSTQGTNEKLFF,TGTGCCAGCTCACCATTTTCCACCCAGGGCACTAATGAAAAACTGTTTTTT
TRBJ1-3,NA,NA,TRBV5-1,CASSPRTSGNTIYF,TGCGCCAGCAGCCCCAGGACAAGTGGAAACACCATATATTTT
TRBJ1-1,NA,NA,TRBV13,CASSLEARNTEAFF,TGTGCCAGCAGCTTAGAAGCAAGGAACACTGAAGCTTTCTTT
TRBJ2-7,TRBD1,NA,TRBV5-5,CASSLDRGRYEQYF,TGTGCCAGCAGCTTGGACAGGGGAAGGTACGAGCAGTACTTC
TRBJ2-2,NA,NA,TRBV6-4,CASSDSGGRRTGELFF,TGTGCCAGCAGTGACTCGGGGGGTCGACGGACCGGGGAGCTGTTTTTT
TRBJ1-1,TRBD1,NA,TRBV2,CASSGQGVGTEAFF,TGTGCCAGCAGCGGTCAGGGGGTAGGCACTGAAGCTTTCTTT
TRBJ1-5,NA,few,TRBV6-2/TRBV6-3,CASNPGGGGGQPQHF,TGTGCCAGCAACCCCGGCGGGGGGGGCGGACAGCCCCAGCATTTT
TRBJ2-2,NA,NA,TRBV4-2,CASSQDPSTGELFF,TGTGCCAGCAGCCAAGATCCGAGCACCGGGGAGCTGTTTTTT
TRBJ2-1,TRBD2,NA,TRBV6-5,CASSLTSGPYNEQFF,TGTGCCAGCAGTTTGACTAGCGGCCCCTACAATGAGCAGTTCTTC
TRBJ2-2,NA,NA,TRBV2,CASNRDTPLFF,TGTGCCAGCAACCGGGACACTCCCCTGTTTTTT
TRBJ1-5,NA,NA,TRBV18,CASSKTGDQPQHF,TGTGCCAGCTCAAAGACGGGGGATCAGCCCCAGCATTTT
TRBJ2-1,NA,NA,TRBV10-3,CAGSSRNEQFF,TGTGCCGGGTCCTCTAGGAATGAGCAGTTCTTC
TRBJ2-7,NA,NA,TRBV7-2,CASSESPRSYEQYF,TGTGCCAGCAGCGAAAGCCCTCGGAGCTACGAGCAGTACTTC
TRBJ1-6,NA,few,TRBV30,CAWSAGYSYNSPLHF,TGTGCCTGGAGTGCAGGGTACTCCTATAATTCACCCCTCCACTTT
TRBJ1-5,NA,NA,TRBV6-4,CASSDSGGNSNQPQHF,TGTGCCAGCAGTGACTCGGGGGGAAATAGCAATCAGCCCCAGCATTTT
TRBJ1-5,TRBD1,NA,TRBV7-9,CASSLWGTASNQPQHF,TGTGCCAGCAGCTTATGGGGGACAGCCAGCAATCAGCCCCAGCATTTT
TRBJ2-2,TRBD1,NA,TRBV4-3,CASSRDRQGADGELFF,TGCGCCAGCAGTCGAGATCGACAGGGGGCAGACGGGGAGCTGTTTTTT
TRBJ1-5,TRBD1,NA,TRBV11-2,CASSSAGTGGNQPQHF,TGTGCCAGCAGCTCCGCCGGGACAGGGGGGAATCAGCCCCAGCATTTT
TRBJ2-6,NA,NA,TRBV3-1/TRBV3-2,CASSPYSGANVLTF,TGTGCCAGCTCACCCTACTCTGGGGCCAACGTCCTGACTTTC
TRBJ1-1,TRBD1,NA,TRBV6-5,CASSPGQGASTEAFF,TGTGCCAGCAGCCCCGGACAGGGGGCGAGCACTGAAGCTTTCTTT
TRBJ2-2,NA,NA,TRBV4-3,CASSQDLEGQFTGELFF,TGCGCCAGCAGCCAAGATCTGGAAGGACAGTTCACCGGGGAGCTGTTTTTT
TRBJ1-2,NA,once,TRBV12-3/TRBV12-4,CASSYTGQSGYTF,TGTGCCAGCAGTTACACAGGCCAGTCTGGCTACACCTTC
TRBJ2-1,NA,NA,TRBV6-6,CASRDPGHVSYNEQFF,TGTGCCAGCAGAGATCCGGGACACGTCTCCTACAATGAGCAGTTCTTC
TRBJ2-5,NA,NA,TRBV28,CASSSPGPETQYF,TGTGCCAGCAGTTCCCCTGGGCCGGAGACCCAGTACTTC
TRBJ1-2,NA,NA,TRBV6-6,CASSYGKGQDYGYTF,TGTGCCAGCAGTTACGGAAAGGGACAAGACTATGGCTACACCTTC
TRBJ1-6,TRBD1,NA,TRBV19,CASTVTGGGSPLHF,TGTGCCAGTACCGTAACAGGGGGGGGTTCACCCCTCCACTTT
TRBJ1-5,NA,NA,TRBV4-2,CASSQGSGSNQPQHF,TGTGCCAGCAGCCAGGGTTCGGGTAGCAATCAGCCCCAGCATTTT
TRBJ1-1,TRBD1,NA,TRBV2,CASSVTGGQNTEAFF,TGTGCCAGCAGTGTTACAGGGGGTCAGAACACTGAAGCTTTCTTT
TRBJ1-4,TRBD1,NA,TRBV29-1,CSVRDRGSSEKLFF,TGCAGCGTGCGGGACAGGGGGTCCAGTGAAAAACTGTTTTTT
TRBJ2-2,TRBD2,NA,TRBV2,CASRGRERTGELFF,TGTGCCAGCCGGGGGAGGGAGAGGACCGGGGAGCTGTTTTTT
TRBJ1-1,NA,once,TRBV4-1,CASSQGGRGYNTEAFF,TGCGCCAGCAGCCAAGGAGGTAGGGGCTACAACACTGAAGCTTTCTTT
TRBJ1-1,TRBD1,NA,TRBV3-1/TRBV3-2,CASSGTARTEAFF,TGTGCCAGCAGCGGGACAGCCAGGACTGAAGCTTTCTTT
TRBJ2-5,TRBD2,once,TRBV5-1,CASRPAGGSETQYF,TGCGCCAGCAGACCCGCGGGGGGTTCAGAGACCCAGTACTTC
TRBJ1-4,TRBD1,NA,TRBV4-2,CASSQMDRQGNEKLFF,TGTGCCAGCAGCCAAATGGACCGACAGGGAAATGAAAAACTGTTTTTT
TRBJ1-1,TRBD1,medium-sized,TRBV4-1,CASSQLTGVEAFF,TGCGCCAGCAGCCAGTTGACAGGGGTTGAAGCTTTCTTT
TRBJ1-1,NA,NA,TRBV5-1,CASSLDGALGTEAFF,TGCGCCAGCAGCTTAGACGGAGCCTTGGGCACTGAAGCTTTCTTT
TRBJ2-3,TRBD2,NA,TRBV11-2,CASSPLGGGARTDTQYF,TGTGCCAGCAGCCCCCTGGGCGGGGGGGCCAGGACAGATACGCAGTATTTT
TRBJ1-1,TRBD1,NA,TRBV11-1,CASSHRGNAEAFF,TGTGCCAGCAGTCACAGGGGGAACGCTGAAGCTTTCTTT
TRBJ1-6,NA,NA,TRBV30,CAWSETDNSPLHF,TGTGCCTGGAGTGAAACAGATAATTCACCCCTCCACTTT
TRBJ1-5,NA,NA,TRBV19,CASSSRPESNQPQHF,TGTGCCAGTAGTTCCAGGCCGGAAAGCAATCAGCCCCAGCATTTT